This TCR beta chain was profiled in a study of CD8 T cells in ankylosing spondylitis. Study-level points and caveats: It appeared that ankylosing spondylitis blood was characterized by a TCR beta motif of roughly 8 highly homologous variants. Significantly higher representation of disease-linked clones was reported for matched ankylosing spondylitis synovial fluid.

A remark on this clonotype: Antigen specificity is unknown.

MiXCR, applied by TCRdb to the 5' RACE reads, yields one record per CDR3 protein. Here the sample spans about 220,000 distinct CDR3 sequences, approximately 7.4% being singletons. The specimen was blood, either unsorted or a sorted T cell fraction (not recorded which). The clonotype originates from a male donor with ankylosing spondylitis.

CDR3 sequence (DNA): TGCAGTGCTCGAGCGGGAGATTCCTACGAGCAGTACTTC. This codes for CSARAGDSYEQYF. This chain connects TRBV20-1 to TRBJ2-7, with 8 bases identical to TRBD2. V shed 5 bases and J 1 base; nucleotides not matched to a gene: 4. Germline CDR1 DFQATT, CDR2 SNEGSKA (reference sequence). This CDR3 spans 13 amino acids.